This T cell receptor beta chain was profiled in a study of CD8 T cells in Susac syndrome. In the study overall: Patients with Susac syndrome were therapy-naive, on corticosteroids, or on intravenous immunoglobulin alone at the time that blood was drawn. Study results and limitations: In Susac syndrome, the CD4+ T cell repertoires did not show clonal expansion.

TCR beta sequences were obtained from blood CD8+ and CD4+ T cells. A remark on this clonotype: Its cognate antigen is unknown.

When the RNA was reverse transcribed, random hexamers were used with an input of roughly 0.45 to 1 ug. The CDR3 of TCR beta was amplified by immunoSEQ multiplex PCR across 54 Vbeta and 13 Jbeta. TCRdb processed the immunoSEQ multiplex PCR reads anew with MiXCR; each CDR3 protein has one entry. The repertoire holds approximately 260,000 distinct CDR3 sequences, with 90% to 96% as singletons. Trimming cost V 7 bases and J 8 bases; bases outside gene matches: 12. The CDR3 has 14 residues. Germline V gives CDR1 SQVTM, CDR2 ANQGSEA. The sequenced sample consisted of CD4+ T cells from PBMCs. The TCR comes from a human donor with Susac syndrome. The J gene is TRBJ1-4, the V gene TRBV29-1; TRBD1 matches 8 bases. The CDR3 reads CSALGQGAREKLFF. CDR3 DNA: TGCAGCGCCCTCGGGCAGGGGGCACGGGAAAAACTGTTTTTT. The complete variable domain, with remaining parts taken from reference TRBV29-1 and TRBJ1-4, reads SAVISQKPSRDICQRGTSLTIQCQVDSQVTMMFWYRQQPGQSLTLIATANQGSEATYESGFVIDKFPISRPNLTFSTLTVSNMSPEDSSIYLCSALGQGAREKLFFGSGTQLSVL.